These 2 T cell receptor beta chains came from one sample sequenced in a study of blood T cell repertoires in COVID-19. Repertoires were generated with immunoSEQ multiplex PCR, while TCRdb's copy carries only in-frame clones and drops some. The sample yields approximately 310,000 clones, about 87% seen once. The sequenced sample consisted of peripheral blood. The receptors were sampled from a woman aged 45-65 years who had recovered from COVID-19.

The V call is TRBV30, the J call TRBJ1-2; TRBD1 aligns across 8 bases. V shed 5 bases, J shed 2 bases, and the junction held 7 bases outside the gene matches. CDR1 and CDR2 from the germline V gene are GTSNPN and SVGIG (reference sequence). The CDR3 extends over 14 amino acids. CDR3 in amino acids: CAWGSGGVNYGYTF. The CDR3, as DNA: TGTGCCTGGGGTTCAGGGGGCGTCAACTATGGCTACACCTTC.

The rearrangement links TRBV5-1 to TRBJ2-5; 7 bases are a match to TRBD1. The junction had 11 bases not matched to a gene; V was cut back by 7 bases and J by 2 bases. The CDR3 length is 15 residues. The V gene's germline CDR1 is SGHRS and CDR2 YFSETQ. CDR3 nucleotide sequence: TGCGCCAGCGCCAAGTCGACAGGGCGACAAGAGACCCAGTACTTC. It encodes CASAKSTGRQETQYF.